These 30 T cell receptor beta chains originate from one sample sequenced in a study of post-analysis software for immune sequencing data. cDNA libraries of TCR beta carried unique molecular identifiers. Each CDR3 protein is one row after TCRdb ran MiXCR on the PCR reads. Of roughly 540,000 distinct CDR3 sequences listed, less than 40% were seen once; the top ten hold 4.5% to 7.5%. These TCRs are of unknown antigen specificity. Overall study results and limits: The study found TRBV5-6, TRBV5-1 and TRBV20-1 among five TRBV segments more frequent in patients than controls.

The source material was blood. All receptors come from a girl aged 2-17 years with multiple sclerosis.

This chain links TRBV7-9 with TRBJ2-4; D may be TRBD1 (6 bases). The J call may be mistaken, given a closer DNA end match to TRBJ2-7. This CDR3 is built from 12 residues. CDR1 is SEHNR and CDR2 is FQNEAQ in the germline V gene (reference sequence). The CDR3 reads CASSSAGDEQYF. CDR3 coding DNA: TGTGCCAGCAGTTCCGCAGGGGACGAGCAGTACTTC.

The chain has TRBV15 and TRBJ2-3, with TRBD1 as a possible D gene (5 bases). V shed 5 bases and J shed 0 bases, with 12 bases lying between them. Germline V gene data show CDR1 as LNHNV and CDR2 as YYDKDF (reference sequence). CDR3 length: 15 residues. CDR3 in DNA: TGTGCCACCAGCTGGAGACAGCCTAGCACAGATACGCAGTATTTT. It yields the protein CATSWRQPSTDTQYF. Full variable domain (outside the CDR3, taken from reference TRBV15 and TRBJ2-3): DAMVIQNPRYQVTQFGKPVTLSCSQTLNHNVMYWYQQKSSQAPKLLFHYYDKDFNNEADTPDNFQSRRPNTSFCFLDIRSPGLGDTAMYLCATSWRQPSTDTQYFGPGTRLTVL.

The chain uses TRBV4-1 and TRBJ2-7, with 8 bases lining up with TRBD1. The germline V gene has CDR1 MGHRA and CDR2 YSYEKL. The V and J ends lost 5 bases and 3 bases, in that order; junction bases with no gene match: 6. The CDR3 is 14 residues long. The CDR3: CASSFRTGSYEQYF. The CDR3 DNA follows: TGCGCCAGCAGCTTCCGGACAGGGAGCTACGAGCAGTACTTC.

This clonotype was observed a handful of times. This sequence joins TRBV20-1 and TRBJ2-5; the D gene is possibly TRBD2 (6 bases). V was trimmed by 6 bases and J by 0 bases, leaving 14 bases between them. Germline CDR1 reads DFQATT; CDR2 reads SNEGSKA (reference sequence). CDR3 length: 14 amino acids. CDR3 sequence reads: CSASRPGDQETQYF. CDR3 nucleotide sequence: TGCAGTGCCTCTAGGCCGGGGGACCAAGAGACCCAGTACTTC.

This clonotype has only a few counts. This rearrangement joins TRBV6-5 to TRBJ2-5; TRBD1 agrees at 8 bases. J lost 3 bases, V lost 5 bases, and 8 bases had no gene match. Germline V gene data show CDR1 as MNHEY and CDR2 as SVGAGI. The CDR3 length is 15 residues. In DNA, the CDR3 is TGTGCCAGCAGTCCCCGGACAGGGAAGGAAGAGACCCAGTACTTC. Protein sequence: CASSPRTGKEETQYF.

This clonotype showed up just a few times. CDR3 nucleotides: TGTGCCAGCAGCTTGGGGGGGATAGAGCAGTTCTTC. Its protein is CASSLGGIEQFF. The chain couples TRBV5-6 to TRBJ2-1, with D perhaps matching TRBD1 or TRBD2 (5 bases each). This CDR3 contains 12 residues. Germline assignment: CDR1 SGHDT and CDR2 YYEEEE. V dropped 0 bases and J dropped 10 bases, with 8 bases sitting between them.

About this clonotype itself: The CDR3 does not end in the conserved phenylalanine or tryptophan, so this is likely a read error. The V and J genes are TRBV5-1 and TRBJ2-1, with 9 bases identical to TRBD1. CDR1 is SGHRS and CDR2 is YFSETQ in the germline V gene. The CDR3 consists of 16 residues. Trimming at V came to 5 bases and at J to 4 bases, leaving 10 bases not matched to a gene. The CDR3 here is CASRSRKQGAYNEQFL. The CDR3 nucleotides are TGCGCCAGCAGAAGTCGCAAACAGGGGGCTTACAATGAGCAGTTCCTC.

The chain recombines TRBV2 with TRBJ2-4; D is perhaps TRBD2 (6 bases). CDR1 SNHLY and CDR2 FYNNEI come from the germline V gene. There are 15 residues in the CDR3. Trimming pared 2 bases from V and 0 bases from J, leaving 8 bases between. Here the CDR3 DNA reads TGTGCCAGCAGTGAAATCGGGGGAGCCAAAAACATTCAGTACTTC. The encoded protein is CASSEIGGAKNIQYF.

This clonotype has only a few counts. The chain employs TRBV24-1 and TRBJ2-1, with TRBD1 as a possible D gene (5 bases). Germline V gives CDR1 KGHDR, CDR2 SFDVKD. V was cut by 5 bases and J by 0 bases, with 16 bases left in between. The CDR3 is made up of 17 amino acids. CDR3 nucleotide sequence: TGTGCCACCAGTGGGGTAGGGGCGCCGAGCTCCTACAATGAGCAGTTCTTC. Its protein is CATSGVGAPSSYNEQFF.

This clonotype was detected a few times. The chain employs TRBV6-6 and TRBJ1-4; the D is unclear. Trimming left V 6 bases short and J 3 bases short, with 11 bases between. Germline V gene sequence: CDR1 MNHNY, CDR2 SVGAGI (reference sequence). CDR3 length: 14 amino acids. DNA of the CDR3: TGTGCCAGCAGGGGAAGGCTTTCTAATGAAAAACTGTTTTTT. Amino acids: CASRGRLSNEKLFF.

This clonotype occurred once. The V and J genes are TRBV11-2 and TRBJ2-1, with 10 bases fitting TRBD2. J was trimmed by 5 bases and V by 5 bases; bases with no gene match: 9. The CDR3 is made up of 16 amino acids. Germline assignment: CDR1 SGHAT and CDR2 FQNNGV. The CDR3 reads CASSPSGLAGDNEQFF. CDR3 sequence (DNA): TGTGCCAGCAGCCCTTCAGGGCTAGCGGGGGACAATGAGCAGTTCTTC.

This clonotype came up a few times. DNA for the CDR3: TGCAGTGCTAGAGACTTGGGCGTCCGGGGCGGGGACTACAATGAGCAGTTCTTC. It yields the protein CSARDLGVRGGDYNEQFF. The chain has TRBV20-1 and TRBJ2-1; the D gene is possibly TRBD2 (6 bases). The V end lost 0 bases, the J end lost 3 bases, and 21 bases lay between the germline ends. Germline V gives CDR1 DFQATT, CDR2 SNEGSKA (reference sequence). The CDR3 is 18 residues long.

This clonotype showed up just a few times. The chain carries TRBV6-1 and TRBJ1-5; D uncertain. V lost 6 bases, J lost 4 bases, and 7 bases lay in between. Germline CDR1 reads MNHNS; CDR2 reads SASEGT. CDR3 length equals 12 residues. The CDR3 spells CASRGPNQPQHF. CDR3 bases: TGTGCCAGCAGAGGACCGAATCAGCCCCAGCATTTT.

The table lists this clonotype with a few counts. V is TRBV29-1 and J is TRBJ1-2; possibly TRBD1 for D (6 bases). Germline assignment: CDR1 SQVTM and CDR2 ANQGSEA. V gave up 0 bases and J gave up 8 bases, with 22 bases separating them. The CDR3 consists of 16 residues. The CDR3 is CSVEDSRTDSPGGYTF. The CDR3 DNA reads as TGCAGCGTTGAAGATTCTCGGACAGACTCCCCCGGCGGCTACACCTTC.

The chain joins TRBV12-3 or TRBV12-4 to TRBJ1-2; 9 bases map to TRBD1. After removal of 4 bases from V and 4 bases from J, the junction contained 10 bases not matched to a gene. This CDR3 is 16 amino acids long. As DNA, the CDR3 is TGTGCCAGCAGTTCCTCGACGGCGACAGGGGGCTATGGCTACACCTTC. Its translation is CASSSSTATGGYGYTF.

The chain couples TRBV11-2 to TRBJ2-2, with TRBD1 as a possible D gene (7 bases). Germline V lookup: CDR1 SGHAT, CDR2 FQNNGV. The CDR3 is made up of 14 amino acids. Deletions cut 6 bases from V and 5 bases from J, with 13 bases between. The CDR3 protein is CASRRPGGTGELFF. The CDR3 region has the DNA TGTGCCAGCAGGCGTCCAGGGGGGACCGGGGAGCTGTTTTTT.

This clonotype has just a few counts. At one end, the junction sequence differs from germline, possibly due to a read error. The chain recombines TRBV2 with TRBJ2-3; 9 nucleotides align to TRBD2. CDR1 SNHLY and CDR2 FYNNEI come from the germline V gene. This CDR3 is built from 16 residues. The CDR3 loop is CASSEILAGLADTQYF. CDR3 bases: TGTGCTAGCAGTGAAATCCTAGCGGGGCTGGCAGATACGCAGTATTTT.

J is TRBJ1-3 and V is TRBV4-2, with a possible D match to TRBD1 (6 bases). The CDR3 has 14 amino acids. Trimming took off 4 bases at V and 1 base at J, with 8 bases between the two ends. Germline CDR1 is LGHNA and CDR2 is YNFKEQ. CDR3: CASSRDISGNTIYF. The DNA for the CDR3 is TGTGCCAGCAGCCGGGACATTTCTGGAAACACCATATATTTT.

With regard to this clonotype: One end of the junction fails to match germline, which may point to a read error. The chain couples TRBV20-1 to TRBJ1-5, with a weak D call TRBD1 (5 bases). This CDR3 is 16 amino acids long. Germline CDR1 reads DFQATT; CDR2 reads SNEGSKA (reference sequence). The CDR3 nucleotides are TGCAGTGCTAGAGAGGAGAGGGGCCACGGCAATCAACCCCAGCATTTT. Amino acid sequence: CSAREERGHGNQPQHF.

This clonotype came up a few times. The rearrangement uses TRBV10-3 and TRBJ1-1; D remains unclear. V lost 2 bases, J lost 5 bases, and 6 bases lay in between. Germline V CDR1 and CDR2: ENHRY, SYGVKD. The CDR3 extends over 12 amino acids. The DNA of the CDR3 is TGTGCCATCAGTGAGGTACAGACTGAAGCTTTCTTT. Residues: CAISEVQTEAFF.

The DNA of the CDR3 is TGCAGTGCTAGAGGACCGGGGATCGGAAGGCAAGAGACCCAGTACTTC. It yields the protein CSARGPGIGRQETQYF. The rearrangement joins TRBV20-1 to TRBJ2-7, with D possibly TRBD2 on 5 matching bases. TRBJ2-5 explains the end of the DNA better; the J call may be wrong. The CDR3 spans 16 residues. CDR1 and CDR2 from the germline V gene are DFQATT and SNEGSKA (reference sequence).

This clonotype appeared a few times. The gene calls are TRBV21-1 and TRBJ2-4; the table's D call, TRBD2, was not checked against the DNA. TRBV21-1 is termed a pseudogene. This CDR3 has 18 amino acids. The CDR3: CASSKGELAGLAKNIQYF. The CDR3 nucleotides read TGTGCCAGCAGCAAAGGGGAATTAGCGGGTCTAGCCAAAAACATTCAGTACTTC.

The rearrangement uses TRBV5-1 and TRBJ2-5; D may correspond to TRBD1 or TRBD2 (5 bases each). The ends were cut back, 4 bases at V and 4 bases at J, with 14 bases in the middle. The length of the CDR3 is 14 residues. Germline CDR1 and CDR2: SGHRS and YFSETQ. The DNA of the CDR3 is TGCGCCAGCAGCCAGGACACGGGACGAGAGACCCAGTACTTC. Protein sequence: CASSQDTGRETQYF. Filled out from reference TRBV5-1 and TRBJ2-5, the complete variable domain reads KAGVTQTPRYLIKTRGQQVTLSCSPISGHRSVSWYQQTPGQGLQFLFEYFSETQRNKGNFPGRFSGRQFSNSRSEMNVSTLELGDSALYLCASSQDTGRETQYFGPGTRLLVL.

The genes are TRBV6-2 or TRBV6-3 and TRBJ1-2; no clear D. The V gene's germline CDR1 is MNHEY and CDR2 SVGEGT. Trimming shortened V by 6 bases and J by 5 bases, and 10 bases separated the two germline ends. CDR3 size: 12 residues. In DNA form, the CDR3 reads TGTGCCAGCAGCCGGTTAGAGTATGGCTACACCTTC. This gives the protein CASSRLEYGYTF.

The chain couples TRBV9 to TRBJ2-5, with 12 nucleotides matching TRBD1. The V gene end was trimmed by 3 bases and the J gene end by 5 bases; junction bases not matched to a gene: 5. Germline V lookup: CDR1 SGDLS, CDR2 YYNGEE. The CDR3 contains 15 residues. CDR3 sequence reads: CASSGGQGAWETQYF. DNA for the CDR3: TGTGCCAGCAGCGGGGGACAGGGGGCATGGGAGACCCAGTACTTC.

This clonotype was counted only a few times. The rearrangement links TRBV3-1 to TRBJ1-1, with D perhaps matching TRBD1 (5 bases). Germline V gene data show CDR1 as LGHDT and CDR2 as YNNKEL (reference sequence). The CDR3 length is 14 residues. Deletions cut 2 bases from V and 8 bases from J, with 15 bases between. The CDR3 DNA is TGTGCCAGCAGCCAATTCGGCAAGGGGCCAGAAGCTTTCTTT. This gives the protein CASSQFGKGPEAFF.

The V and J genes are TRBV27 and TRBJ1-4, with 7 bases matching TRBD1. Germline V lookup: CDR1 MNHEY, CDR2 SMNVEV (reference sequence). The CDR3 is 15 amino acids. The J segment lost 3 bases and the V segment lost 4 bases, leaving 5 bases of the junction unmatched. This CDR3 reads CASSSWDSPNEKLFF. The CDR3 DNA is TGTGCCAGCAGTTCCTGGGACAGCCCTAATGAAAAACTGTTTTTT.

The chain links TRBV10-3 to TRBJ2-5; 8 nucleotides line up with TRBD2. This CDR3 has 19 residues. The junction had 13 bases not matched to a gene; V was cut back by 0 bases and J by 1 base. CDR1 ENHRY and CDR2 SYGVKD come from the germline V gene. In nucleotides, the CDR3 is TGTGCCATCAGTGAGTCAATACCCCCAAGCGGGGGCACCCAAGAGACCCAGTACTTC. It encodes CAISESIPPSGGTQETQYF.

This clonotype was counted once. The chain is built from TRBV12-3 or TRBV12-4 and TRBJ1-2; D unclear. Trimming took off 1 base at V and 7 bases at J, with 10 bases between the two ends. The length of the CDR3 is 13 residues. CDR3 DNA: TGTGCCAGCAGTTTAGAGGCCAGCCCTGGCTACACCTTC. This gives the protein CASSLEASPGYTF.

CDR3 sequence (DNA): TGTGCCACCAGCAGTAGCGGGGGGAAACCAGATACGCAGTATTTT. It encodes CATSSSGGKPDTQYF. This chain connects TRBV15 to TRBJ2-3; TRBD2 aligns across 10 bases. This CDR3 comprises 15 residues. The germline V gene has CDR1 LNHNV and CDR2 YYDKDF (reference sequence). With V trimmed by 3 bases and J by 4 bases, 4 bases remained unmatched.